The entry that follows covers one T cell receptor beta chain sequence. Its specificity is unknown. Timing groups of about 4 and about 12 weeks for second doses were pooled. Generated by immunoSEQ multiplex PCR, the TCRdb table keeps only in-frame clones and is missing some. The sample lists around 120,000 clones; 90% to 95% were seen once. This record comes from a study of T cell responses to AZD1222 COVID-19 vaccine. Study-level points and caveats: Increased Spike-specific TCR breadth and depth were observed after two AZD1222 doses.

The germline V gene encodes CDR1 LNHNV and CDR2 YYDKDF (reference sequence). V was trimmed by 0 bases and J by 0 bases, leaving 15 bases between them. This CDR3 region has 17 residues. This specimen was peripheral blood, taken 28 days after the second AZD1222 dose. The V and J genes are TRBV15 and TRBJ2-7; D is ambiguous. The clonotype originates from an adult who received the AZD1222 COVID-19 vaccine. CDR3 region: CATSRDAGRRSSYEQYF. CDR3 in DNA: TGTGCCACCAGCAGAGATGCTGGCAGACGGAGCTCCTACGAGCAGTACTTC.